This TCR beta chain was identified in a study of cytomegalovirus exposure and HLA in healthy donors. The PCR made use of 60 Vbeta and 13 Jbeta primers. Repertoires were generated with immunoSEQ multiplex PCR, while TCRdb's copy carries only in-frame clones and drops some. The table has about 55,000 clones, about 84% seen once. Study conclusions and caveats: Researchers reported that three CMV-associated chains were confirmed in vitro as CMV antigen-specific.

With regard to this clone: Its antigen is not known.

Trimming took 4 bases from V and 8 from J; bases not matched to a gene: 14. The CDR3 length is 17 residues. Germline V CDR1 and CDR2: SGDLS, YYNGEE. This TCR was recovered from a man aged 25 to 40 in good health and CMV-seronegative. This sequence joins TRBV9 and TRBJ2-2, with 10 bases fitting TRBD2. Sequences were obtained from PBMCs. CDR3 bases: TGTGCCAGCAGCACTCCTAGCGGGAGCGTCTTAGGTGGGGAGCTGTTTTTT. It translates to CASSTPSGSVLGGELFF.